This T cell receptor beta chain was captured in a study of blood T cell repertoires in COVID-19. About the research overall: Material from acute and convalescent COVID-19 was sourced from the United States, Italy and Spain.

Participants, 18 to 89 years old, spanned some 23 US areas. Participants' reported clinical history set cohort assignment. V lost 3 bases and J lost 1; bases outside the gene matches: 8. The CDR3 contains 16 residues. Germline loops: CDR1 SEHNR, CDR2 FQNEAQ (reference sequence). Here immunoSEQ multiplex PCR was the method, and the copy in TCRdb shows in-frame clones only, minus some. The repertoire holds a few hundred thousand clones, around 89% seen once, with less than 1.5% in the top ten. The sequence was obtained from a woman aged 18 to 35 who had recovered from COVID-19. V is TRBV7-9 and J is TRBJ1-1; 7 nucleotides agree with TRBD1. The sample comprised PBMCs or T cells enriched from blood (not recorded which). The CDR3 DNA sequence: TGTGCCAGCAGCTTCCGGGACAGCGTTAAGAACACTGAAGCTTTCTTT. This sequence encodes CASSFRDSVKNTEAFF.